This TCR beta chain was identified during a study of cytomegalovirus exposure and HLA in healthy donors (dated by TCRdb to the late 2010s). About the study as a whole: An earlier analysis of fewer than 750 of the donors reported over 250 Gb of sequence data and 100 million to 120 million unique TCR beta sequences obtained from around 180 million T cells. An early release that covered about 600 HLA-typed donors contained about 300 gigabases of sequencing data and some 87 million unique TCR sequences. Of the roughly 400 genotyped donors, approximately 82% fell in the genetic ancestry cluster associated with self-reported Caucasian donors. The aim of the study was to test whether cataloging public T cell receptors could identify signatures of past pathogen exposure. The study profiled the T cell repertoires of approximately 700 subjects by immunosequencing and related them to cytomegalovirus serostatus. In addition to the first cohort of 666 subjects, a separate validation cohort of over 90 different subjects was used. To predict cytomegalovirus infection status, the study combined high-throughput TCR immunosequencing, statistical association of individual TCRs with disease status, and machine learning. To study patterns of TCR occurrence, a later analysis re-analyzed previously published TCR beta repertoires from 500 to 850 donors and added high-resolution HLA genotyping. In the later analysis, no new phenotypic data were used to find candidate immune exposures; instead, reliance was placed on TCR beta sequences and their occurrence across donors. To decide whether each TCR beta V gene segment behaved as functional or pseudogenic, an earlier analysis of approximately 590 of the donors relied on high-throughput TCR beta sequencing. Alongside the repertoire data, information on donor age, sex, ethnicity and CMV serostatus was compiled. Genome-wide SNP genotypes for about 60% of the roughly 670 donors were used in a later genetic analysis, which treated that subset as a discovery cohort. Every discovery cohort repertoire had been produced on one sequencing platform. HLA typing included class I and class II loci at four-digit resolution. The number of donors typed differed by locus, with roughly 620-630 for A, B, C, DRB1 and DQB1, around 500 for DQA1, nearly 610 for DPA1, and 400 to 490 for DPB1. Because of strong linkage in the cohort, roughly five DR-DQ haplotypes were treated as single units for association and clustering. Among roughly 400 genotyped donors of the cohort, an average of roughly 240,000 unique TCR beta nucleotide sequences were sequenced per donor, around 20% of them non-productive. Study-level results and caveats: Assigning TCR associations to individual alleles was difficult when HLA alleles, especially DR and DQ, strongly co-occurred. Presence/absence analyses assumed roughly uniform sequencing depth across donors, an assumption that may not hold. In vitro tests confirmed that a few of the cytomegalovirus-associated TCR beta chains recognize cytomegalovirus antigens. Cytomegalovirus status was reported to be diagnosed by the classifier with high specificity and sensitivity in both the original and validation cohorts. Linkage disequilibrium might explain the correlated functional status among segregating V segments, but an unknown experimental factor could not be ruled out. Because HLA typing was missing for some donors at each locus, association tests included only the typed subset. The authors suggested that the approach could potentially be extended to other disease states and immunological phenotypes. Some IMGT-functional V segments, including TRBV6-2 and TRBV6-3, could not be told apart with the 87-base-pair reads, so those segments were excluded. The study gave a list of around 170 TCR beta chains associated with cytomegalovirus. An association between a missense DCLRE1C variant and V-gene and J-gene trimming of TCR beta chains was found in a later genetic analysis and replicated in an independent cohort. A later analysis found that TCR association rates varied across HLA loci, with DRB1 alleles showing the most associated TCRs and HLA-C alleles the fewest. Compared with the approximately 670-donor mean, donors in an Asian-associated ancestry cluster had fewer N-insertions in productive TCRs, according to a later genetic analysis. Most TCR sequences were seen in very few donors, while some public TCRs were found in many individuals. In a later analysis, HLA-associated TCR beta chains showed more clonal expansion and lower generation probabilities than non-associated chains that were equally common. In an earlier analysis of approximately 590 of the donors, most TCR beta V segments appeared in productive rearrangements about 87% or about 30% of the time, broadly matching IMGT annotations. CMV serostatus was the only immune exposure information available for the cohort. At a false discovery rate of 0.05, a later analysis linked under 20,000 TCR beta sequences to specific HLA alleles. According to a later analysis, parvovirus B19, influenza, CMV and Epstein-Barr virus appeared linked to several top co-occurrence clusters. The cohort was sequenced for TCR beta chains only, and without alpha or paired-chain data the features that could be detected were limited. The sequencing pipeline was judged likely to have produced a cluster of highly shared sequence variants as a technical artifact. The earlier analysis of 587 of the donors excluded over 15 rarely observed V segments, including chromosome 9 orphons, because counts were too low. In a later analysis, most CMV-associated TCR beta chains were found to appear HLA-restricted, with HLA associations seemingly driven largely by CMV exposure. A further reported finding was that TCR beta sequences accurately predicted the HLA-A and HLA-B alleles for most subjects in the first cohort.

V lost 5 bases and J lost 8 bases; the stretch between them is 17 bases long. The germline V gene provides CDR1 MDHEN and CDR2 SYDVKM. The CDR3 covers 14 residues, taking in both the cysteine and the phenylalanine. The DNA shown is the 42-base CDR3, in frame from base 1. Library construction relied on the immunoSEQ multiplex PCR assay. The multiplex PCR relied on a mix of 60 forward primers for TCR Vbeta segments and 13 reverse primers for TCR Jbeta segments. The CDR3 region of rearranged TCR beta genes was amplified from genomic DNA by a multiplex PCR assay. Amplified TCR beta libraries were sequenced as 87-base-pair reads on the Illumina HiSeq System. Regarding the original processing steps: A later analysis counted about 80 million unique TCR beta chains across the 600 to 850 repertoires, and around 9.9 million of these chains were shared by at least two donors. Raw reads were error-corrected and collapsed into unique sequences with a nearest-neighbor algorithm that merged closely related sequences to remove PCR and sequencing errors. CDR3 sequences were aligned to IMGT reference sequences to assign V, D and J gene segments. For a sequence to be retained, a match of at least six nucleotides to both a V gene segment and a J gene segment was required. Rearrangements were called productive when the CDR3 lacked stop codons and stayed in frame with V and J; all others were non-productive. Following IMGT convention, CDR3 was defined as the stretch from the second conserved V-encoded cysteine up to the conserved J-encoded phenylalanine. The earlier analysis of about 610 of the donors excluded any sequence lacking an unambiguous match to a single V gene segment. An earlier analysis of 587 of the donors called V segments functional above 56.7% productive rearrangements and segregating when the between-donor standard deviation exceeded 5%. To diagnose cytomegalovirus status from the catalog of TCR beta chain sequences, a statistical classification framework was built. V and J gene assignment, in a later analysis, came from comparing TCR nucleotide sequences with IMGT/GENE-DB human TR gene sequences. A later analysis assigned CDR3 sequences and most-parsimonious VDJ recombination scenarios with the TCRdist pipeline. A later analysis defined each TCR beta chain by its CDR3 amino acid sequence plus V-gene family, and excluded reads lacking a unique V-gene family. A later analysis removed 600 or so highly shared, low-generation-probability nucleotide sequences to deal with suspected cross-contamination and a sequencing artifact. In a later analysis, a clonal expansion index was calculated for each public chain from normalized within-repertoire ranks of inferred template counts. Generation probabilities in a later analysis came from a VDJ recombination model fitted to out-of-frame rearrangements, and those results were checked against IGoR. Hypergeometric tests were used in a later analysis to score TCR-TCR, TCR-HLA and TCR-CMV co-occurrence, with a repertoire-size bias correction applied to the TCR pairs. A later analysis estimated false discovery rates by permuting HLA or CMV assignments 20 times. In a later analysis, co-occurring TCRs were grouped with DBSCAN, and TCRdist sequence similarity was added when clustering was performed within HLA-allele-positive subsets. For co-occurrence clustering, repertoires with fewer than 30,000 or more than 120,000 public chains were excluded, along with roughly 5 repertoires with anomalous nucleotide sharing. Imported from immuneACCESS, the table was reduced by TCRdb to in-frame sequences with V and J called. These copies leave out some clones; in studies compared against another copy, an unresolved V gene accounts for under half, and the cause of the remainder is not known. V, J and clone size are taken as reported in that table, and D and trimming were inferred from the DNA itself. The sample table records 150,000 to 190,000 clones; more than 75% of these occur just once. The ten largest account for about 2.4% of the sample.

In total, more than 500 healthy bone marrow donors made up the cohort. All cohort members were sampled while nominally healthy, although unrecorded immune exposures were likely present. The donor was CMV seronegative and was included in the group of about 350 seronegative cohort members. Each donor provided a peripheral blood sample, and peripheral blood mononuclear cells were used for TCR beta sequencing. Genomic DNA extraction from the blood cell samples was performed with the Qiagen DNeasy Blood Extraction Kit. As concerns this clone: Its antigen is not yet known. There are no base qualities to consult, and no much larger clone falls within one base.

The sequence derives from a woman between 18 and 29 years old in good health and CMV-seronegative. The specimen was PBMCs. Rearrangement joined TRBV28 to TRBJ2-3; there is no confident call for the D gene. The DNA is TGTGCCAGCAGTGCCGAACCCATAGGCGGTACGCAGTATTTT. Its product reads: CASSAEPIGGTQYF.